The T cell receptor (beta chain) under discussion was sequenced for a study of OX40 agonist ivuxolimab in advanced cancers. Study as a whole: A partial response was reached by three patients: one with hepatocellular carcinoma and two with cutaneous melanoma. Whole-study findings and limits: What antigens the expanded peripheral T cells recognized was never established.

The protocol was immunoSEQ multiplex PCR, while the TCRdb copy is restricted to in-frame clones and leaves out a portion. Among about 51,000 clones listed, around nine tenths were seen once. With respect to this clone: The antigen is undetermined.

The specimen comprised CD4+ or CD8+ T cells sorted from blood, sampled in a trial of the OX40 agonist ivuxolimab. This clonotype originated in an adult with an advanced solid tumor such as melanoma, head and neck, liver or kidney cancer.

The CDR3 DNA is TGTGCCAGCAGCTTGATGAGGGGAGGTGGCTACACCTTC. It translates to CASSLMRGGGYTF. The chain couples TRBV5-6 to TRBJ1-2, with D perhaps matching TRBD1 (5 bases). Germline CDR1 SGHDT, CDR2 YYEEEE. The CDR3 covers 13 residues. V shed 1 base and J shed 7 bases, with 11 bases lying between them.